Presented here are 25 T cell receptor beta chains from one specimen sequenced in a study of tumor-infiltrating lymphocytes in localized non-small cell lung cancer. The data were produced by immunoSEQ multiplex PCR, yet TCRdb's version contains in-frame clones alone and is incomplete. The table includes 15,000 to 20,000 clones, over 55% detected once. Material for sequencing was lung tumor tissue. These receptors came from a human donor with non-small cell lung cancer.

CDR3 protein: CASSYDGGETKNIQYF. The CDR3 DNA is TGTGCCAGCAGTTACGACGGCGGGGAAACCAAAAACATTCAGTACTTC. The gene calls are TRBV6-5 and TRBJ2-4; TRBD2 is a possible D gene (6 bases). Trimming removed 2 bases at V and 2 bases at J, with 13 bases between. The germline CDR1 and CDR2 sequences are MNHEY and SVGAGI. This CDR3 spans 16 amino acids.

The chain couples TRBV10-3 to TRBJ1-4; the D gene is possibly TRBD1 (6 bases). With 6 bases removed from V and 3 bases from J, the gap between germline ends came to 14 bases. Per germline, CDR1 ENHRY and CDR2 SYGVKD. This CDR3 spans 15 amino acids. DNA for the CDR3: TGTGCCATCAGCGCTACAGGGATGTCTAATGAAAAACTGTTTTTT. Translation: CAISATGMSNEKLFF.

The chain couples TRBV29-1 to TRBJ1-2, with D possibly being TRBD1 (5 bases). V was trimmed by 3 bases and J by 8 bases, leaving 10 bases between them. The CDR3 is 11 amino acids. The germline V gene encodes CDR1 SQVTM and CDR2 ANQGSEA. CDR3 coding DNA: TGCAGCGTTGAGGGGGGACGCGGCTACACCTTC. Amino acid sequence: CSVEGGRGYTF.

This chain uses TRBV6-4 with TRBJ2-5; 11 positions agree with TRBD1. Germline values: CDR1 MRHNA, CDR2 SNTAGT. The CDR3 consists of 13 residues. Trimming cost V 8 bases and J 5 bases; bases outside gene matches: 4. The CDR3 DNA reads as TGTGCCAGCCGGGACAGGGGGAGGGAGACCCAGTACTTC. Translation: CASRDRGRETQYF.

V gene TRBV18 combines with J gene TRBJ2-6; D possibly corresponds to TRBD2 (6 bases). V lost 2 bases and J lost 3, with 17 bases in between. CDR1 is KGHSH, CDR2 LQKENI, per germline. CDR3 length: 18 residues. The CDR3 loop reads CASSPMVPGEYGANVLTF. CDR3 nucleotide sequence: TGTGCCAGCTCACCAATGGTACCGGGAGAGTATGGGGCCAACGTCCTGACTTTC.

The gene calls are TRBV5-1 and TRBJ2-2, with a possible D match to TRBD1 (5 bases). Trimming took off 4 bases at V and 7 bases at J, with 26 bases between the two ends. The CDR3 is made up of 18 amino acids. Germline V gene sequence: CDR1 SGHRS, CDR2 YFSETQ. CDR3: CASSILPRTYTLGGELFF. As DNA, the CDR3 is TGCGCCAGCAGCATCCTTCCTCGGACATACACATTAGGCGGGGAGCTGTTTTTT.

The chain combines TRBV6-5 with TRBJ1-4; D gene ambiguous. V lost 11 bases to trimming and J lost 8 bases, with 18 bases between them. The CDR3 consists of 13 residues. Per the germline V gene, CDR1 is MNHEY and CDR2 is SVGAGI. CDR3 loop: CAVKEGPSEKLFF. In nucleotides, the CDR3 is TGTGCCGTTAAAGAAGGGCCGAGCGAAAAACTGTTTTTT.

The V gene is TRBV10-1, the J gene TRBJ2-1; 8 nucleotides match TRBD2. Losses at the gene ends were 3 bases for V and 7 bases for J; bases not matched to a gene: 8. From germline, CDR1 is WNHNN and CDR2 SYGVQD (reference sequence). The CDR3 extends over 15 amino acids. The CDR3 coding sequence is TGCGCCAGCAGTGAATTGAGCGGGAGAGTAAATGAGCAGTTCTTC. Translating gives CASSELSGRVNEQFF.

V and J are TRBV7-2 and TRBJ1-5; perhaps TRBD1 as D (5 bases). The CDR3 length is 15 residues. Germline CDR1 is SGHTA and CDR2 is FQGNSA. Trimming took 2 bases from V and 5 from J, leaving 13 bases between them. CDR3 region: CASSLNGQGYQPQHF. The CDR3 coding sequence is TGTGCCAGCAGCTTAAATGGGCAGGGCTATCAGCCCCAGCATTTT.

This clone was counted a single time. This chain links TRBV6-6 with TRBJ1-3; 7 nucleotides match TRBD1. Unmatched junction bases numbered 9, after V lost 7 bases and J lost 0 bases. The length of the CDR3 is 16 residues. CDR1 MNHNY and CDR2 SVGAGI come from the germline V gene (reference sequence). This CDR3 is CASTRDRFSSGNTIYF. CDR3 in DNA: TGTGCCAGCACCCGGGACAGATTTTCCTCTGGAAACACCATATATTTT.

V usage is TRBV9 and J usage is TRBJ1-1, with a weak D call TRBD1 (6 bases). In germline, CDR1 is SGDLS, CDR2 YYNGEE. This CDR3 region has 14 residues. Trimming pared 0 bases from V and 6 bases from J, leaving 12 bases between. The CDR3 DNA is TGTGCCAGCAGCGTAGGGGTACAGGGTGCTGAAGCTTTCTTT. It is translated as CASSVGVQGAEAFF. Supplemented by reference TRBV9 and TRBJ1-1, the full variable domain reads DSGVTQTPKHLITATGQRVTLRCSPRSGDLSVYWYQQSLDQGLQFLIQYYNGEERAKGNILERFSAQQFPDLHSELNLSSLELGDSALYFCASSVGVQGAEAFFGQGTRLTVV.

V and J are TRBV30 and TRBJ1-5; D remains unclear. The germline V gene has CDR1 GTSNPN and CDR2 SVGIG (reference sequence). CDR3 length equals 13 residues. V lost 1 base to trimming and J lost 7 bases, with 11 bases between them. The CDR3 protein is CAWSATSGQPQHF. The CDR3 DNA is TGTGCCTGGAGTGCGACCTCGGGGCAGCCCCAGCATTTT.

The chain has TRBV29-1 and TRBJ1-2; TRBD1 matches at 8 bases. The germline gives CDR1 SQVTM, CDR2 ANQGSEA. CDR3 length: 13 residues. CDR3 amino acids: CGVGTGSSYGYTF. DNA of the CDR3: TGCGGGGTGGGGACAGGCTCTTCCTATGGCTACACCTTC. The full variable domain, with the rest looked up from reference TRBV29-1 and TRBJ1-2, is SAVISQKPSRDICQRGTSLTIQCQVDSQVTMMFWYRQQPGQSLTLIATANQGSEATYESGFVIDKFPISRPNLTFSTLTVSNMSPEDSSIYLCGVGTGSSYGYTFGSGTRLTVV.

This clone was seen only a few times. The V and J genes are TRBV9 and TRBJ1-5; the D gene is possibly TRBD1 (5 bases). V lost 3 bases to trimming and J lost 5 bases, with 9 bases between them. This CDR3 is 13 amino acids long. Germline CDR1 is SGDLS and CDR2 is YYNGEE. CDR3 sequence: CASSAGPYQPQHF. CDR3 nucleotide sequence: TGTGCCAGCAGCGCAGGGCCCTATCAGCCCCAGCATTTT.

The V call is TRBV11-3, the J call TRBJ2-3; TRBD1 matches 7 bases. Germline lookup yields CDR1 SGHNT and CDR2 YENEEA. The V gene end was trimmed by 3 bases and the J gene end by 0 bases; junction bases not matched to a gene: 12. The CDR3 runs 18 residues. The CDR3 DNA is TGTGCCAGCAGCTTCTGGGACAGATTTATGACTAGCACAGATACGCAGTATTTT. Encoded protein: CASSFWDRFMTSTDTQYF.

V is TRBV7-9 and J is TRBJ2-1; D gene uncertain. The CDR3 is 15 residues long. Germline CDR1 SEHNR, CDR2 FQNEAQ (reference sequence). Trimming pared 1 base from V and 2 bases from J, leaving 9 bases between. The CDR3 here is CASSLGGTTYNEQFF. The CDR3 DNA reads TGTGCCAGCAGCTTAGGGGGTACAACCTACAATGAGCAGTTCTTC. Together with reference TRBV7-9 and TRBJ2-1, the CDR3 gives the full variable domain: DTGVSQNPRHKITKRGQNVTFRCDPISEHNRLYWYRQTLGQGPEFLTYFQNEAQLEKSRLLSDRFSAERPKGSFSTLEIQRTEQGDSAMYLCASSLGGTTYNEQFFGPGTRLTVL.

The chain joins TRBV5-1 to TRBJ2-7, with 8 bases lining up with TRBD1. The CDR3 loop spans 18 amino acids. Germline values: CDR1 SGHRS, CDR2 YFSETQ. V shed 1 base, J shed 3 bases, and the junction held 15 bases outside the gene matches. The CDR3 is CASSLRYTGQGINYEQYF. The DNA for the CDR3 is TGCGCCAGCAGCTTGCGGTATACTGGACAGGGCATCAACTACGAGCAGTACTTC.

This clone has only a few counts. The chain couples TRBV6-5 to TRBJ1-6; D may be TRBD1 (6 bases). CDR3 length: 15 amino acids. Trimming pared 2 bases from V and 10 bases from J, leaving 15 bases between. Germline CDR1 reads MNHEY; CDR2 reads SVGAGI. CDR3 in amino acids: CASSYRQGSGSPLHF. For the CDR3, the DNA is TGTGCCAGCAGTTACCGCCAGGGGTCGGGATCACCCCTCCACTTT.

The genes are TRBV2 and TRBJ2-7; 11 bases match TRBD2. The CDR3 length is 17 residues. Trimming took 4 bases from V and 3 from J; bases not matched to a gene: 11. The V gene's germline CDR1 is SNHLY and CDR2 FYNNEI. The CDR3, as DNA: TGTGCCAGCAGTGGTGGACTAGCGGGTATCACGCGCTACGAGCAGTACTTC. This sequence encodes CASSGGLAGITRYEQYF.

V is TRBV2 and J is TRBJ1-6, with D hard to call. V lost 3 bases, J lost 6 bases, and 12 bases lay in between. Germline loops: CDR1 SNHLY, CDR2 FYNNEI. The CDR3 has 15 residues. In DNA form, the CDR3 reads TGTGCCAGCAGTGACCAGCCAGGAGTTAATTCACCCCTCCACTTT. Protein: CASSDQPGVNSPLHF.

The chain combines TRBV4-3 with TRBJ2-1, with D tentatively TRBD1 or TRBD2 (5 bases each). This CDR3 contains 15 residues. The germline V gene encodes CDR1 LGHNA and CDR2 YSLEER. V was pared by 3 bases and J by 5 bases, with 14 bases between. CDR3 in amino acids: CASSQEWGYNNEQFF. In DNA form, the CDR3 reads TGCGCCAGCAGCCAGGAATGGGGGTATAACAATGAGCAGTTCTTC.

The rearrangement links TRBV4-3 to TRBJ2-7; no definite D call. The ends were cut back, 0 bases at V and 3 bases at J, with 3 bases in the middle. The CDR3 runs to 12 residues. Germline V gene lookup returns CDR1 LGHNA and CDR2 YSLEER. The CDR3 here is CASSQDNYEQYF. The CDR3, as DNA: TGCGCCAGCAGCCAAGATAACTACGAGCAGTACTTC.

This chain links TRBV7-6 with TRBJ1-1; TRBD1 might be the D (6 bases). V lost 1 base and J 3 bases, leaving 9 bases between the germline ends. CDR3 length equals 14 residues. CDR1 and CDR2 (germline): SGHVS, FNYEAQ. CDR3 DNA: TGTGCCAGCAGCTTAGGGACAGCATACACTGAAGCTTTCTTT. Its translation: CASSLGTAYTEAFF.

This clone was counted a few times. V gene TRBV5-1 combines with J gene TRBJ2-3; 12 bases are a match to TRBD2. There are 16 residues in the CDR3. Germline V gene data show CDR1 as SGHRS and CDR2 as YFSETQ. J was trimmed by 2 bases and V by 1 base; bases with no gene match: 2. CDR3 loop: CASSLRLAGATDTQYF. CDR3 nucleotide sequence: TGCGCCAGCAGCTTGAGACTAGCGGGAGCCACAGATACGCAGTATTTT.

This chain joins TRBV6-5 and TRBJ1-2; D is perhaps TRBD1 (5 bases). CDR1 MNHEY and CDR2 SVGAGI come from the germline V gene. The V and J ends lost 6 bases and 1 base respectively, with 15 bases between them. This CDR3 is built from 15 residues. The CDR3 DNA is TGTGCCAGCAGCCTAGAAAGACAGTTTAACTATGGCTACACCTTC. This codes for CASSLERQFNYGYTF.